A few counts support the clone carrying this T cell receptor (beta chain). What it recognizes is unknown. This record comes from a study of beta chain features in type 1 diabetes. Study observations and caveats: All four CD4+ subsets of Type 1 diabetes patients contained TCRB CDR3s that were moderately but significantly shorter. PCR might favor shorter templates, but any such skew would affect patients and controls equally.

Investigators reverse transcribed all isolated RNA, so they sequenced expressed TCRB transcripts. The data were produced by immunoSEQ multiplex PCR, yet TCRdb's version contains in-frame clones alone and is incomplete. Here the sample spans hundreds of thousands of clones, roughly 13% being singletons. This TCR came from a man aged 18 to 35 with type 1 diabetes. The sample was naive CD4+ T cells from blood.

As DNA, the CDR3 is TGTGCCAGCAGCTCCTCACCCACCGGAACTTTCTTT. It encodes CASSSSPTGTFF. This chain joins TRBV7-9 and TRBJ1-1, with D unresolved. V lost 4 bases and J lost 12, with 15 bases in between. Germline CDR1 reads SEHNR; CDR2 reads FQNEAQ (reference sequence). This CDR3 contains 12 residues.